These T cell receptor beta chains were read from a single sample in a study of T cells in Graves' hyperthyroidism and ophthalmopathy. Each CDR3 protein gets one entry after TCRdb re-called the multiplex PCR reads with MiXCR. Among roughly 280,000 distinct CDR3 sequences, 20% to 25% were seen once, and the ten largest hold around two thirds. The source material was blood. The origin of the receptors is a young man with Graves' ophthalmopathy. Both conserved end residues are part of each CDR3. Fields, in order: clone size, D gene, J gene, V gene, CDR3 DNA, CDR3 protein. A D gene is named only where the DNA matches it firmly. Expanded clones get a size class; other rows say once, few or many, or leave the size out.

>-|-|TRBJ2-7|TRBV11-2
TGTGCCAGCAGCTTAGATCAGGGGGAGCAGTACTTC
CASSLDQGEQYF
>many|-|TRBJ1-2|TRBV12-3/TRBV12-4
TGTGCCAGCAGTTTGTTGAGTTTTGGCTACACCTTC
CASSLLSFGYTF
>-|-|TRBJ2-7|TRBV30
TGTGCCTGGAGGGAACCTGGAGGGGGCTCCTACGAGCAGTACTTC
CAWREPGGGSYEQYF
>few|-|TRBJ1-4|TRBV4-1
TGCGCCAGCAGCCAAGTGTCGAGGGGTGAAAAACTGTTTTTT
CASSQVSRGEKLFF
>-|-|TRBJ1-4|TRBV12-3/TRBV12-4
TGTGCCAGCAGCCCCGGCGGAGGGCTGAATGAAAAACTGTTTTTT
CASSPGGGLNEKLFF
>-|-|TRBJ1-6|TRBV7-2
TGTGCCAGCAGCACTCGACAGGCAGATAATTCACCCCTCCACTTT
CASSTRQADNSPLHF
>few|TRBD1|TRBJ1-3|TRBV29-1
TGCAGCGCTGTGCCTGGACAGGGGTTTGAGGGTGGAAACACCATATATTTT
CSAVPGQGFEGGNTIYF
>few|TRBD2|TRBJ2-7|TRBV2
TGTGCCAGCAGACTCGGGGGGTGGGGGGTAGGGTTCGAGCAGTACTTC
CASRLGGWGVGFEQYF
>many|-|TRBJ1-1|TRBV28
TGTGCCAGCAGACCCCCGGGGCCGAACACTGAAGCTTTCTTT
CASRPPGPNTEAFF
>-|-|TRBJ2-7|TRBV10-3
TGTGCCATCAGTGAGCCGGGGTCAAGCTCCTACGAGCAGTACTTC
CAISEPGSSSYEQYF
>-|TRBD1|TRBJ2-3|TRBV28
TGTGCCAGCAGCCAGGACAGGGTCTCGGGTTTTTCAGATACGCAGTATTTT
CASSQDRVSGFSDTQYF
>many|TRBD2|TRBJ2-7|TRBV27
TGTGCCAGCAGTGGAACTAGCGGGAGGGCCCTTTCCTACGAGCAGTACTTC
CASSGTSGRALSYEQYF
>few|TRBD1|TRBJ2-5|TRBV20-1
TGCAGTGCTAGAGGGACAGGGGGCGCAGCAGAGACCCAGTACTTC
CSARGTGGAAETQYF
>many|TRBD1|TRBJ2-3|TRBV5-1
TGCGCCAGCAACGGGAGGACAGGGGCAACAGATACGCAGTATTTT
CASNGRTGATDTQYF
>few|TRBD2|TRBJ2-1|TRBV7-8
TGTGCCAGCAGCTTATTTGGCGGGAGTAGTGCGTACAATGAGCAGTTCTTC
CASSLFGGSSAYNEQFF